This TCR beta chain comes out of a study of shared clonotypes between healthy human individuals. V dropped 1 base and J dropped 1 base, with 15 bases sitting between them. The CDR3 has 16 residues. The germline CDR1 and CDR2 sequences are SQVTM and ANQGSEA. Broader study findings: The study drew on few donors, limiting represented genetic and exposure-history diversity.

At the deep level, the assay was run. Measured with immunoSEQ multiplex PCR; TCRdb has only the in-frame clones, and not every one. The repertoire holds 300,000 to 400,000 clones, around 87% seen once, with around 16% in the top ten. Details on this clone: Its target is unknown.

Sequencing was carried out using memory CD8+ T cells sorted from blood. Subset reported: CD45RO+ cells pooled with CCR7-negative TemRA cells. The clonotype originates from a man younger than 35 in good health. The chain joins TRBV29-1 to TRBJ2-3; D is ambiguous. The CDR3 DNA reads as TGCAGCGTTGAAGTCATTGCGTGGTTTCGCACAGATACGCAGTATTTT. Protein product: CSVEVIAWFRTDTQYF.